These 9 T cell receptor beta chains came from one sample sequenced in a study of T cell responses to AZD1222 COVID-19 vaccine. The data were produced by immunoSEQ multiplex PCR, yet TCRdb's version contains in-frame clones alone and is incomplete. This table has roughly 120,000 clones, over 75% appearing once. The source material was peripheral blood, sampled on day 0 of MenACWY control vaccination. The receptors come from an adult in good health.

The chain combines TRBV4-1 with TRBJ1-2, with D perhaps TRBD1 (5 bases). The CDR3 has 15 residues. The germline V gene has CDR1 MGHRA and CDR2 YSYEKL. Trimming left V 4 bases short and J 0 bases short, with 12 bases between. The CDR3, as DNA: TGCGCCAGCAGCCCGACCGGGGGAGCTAACTATGGCTACACCTTC. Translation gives CASSPTGGANYGYTF.

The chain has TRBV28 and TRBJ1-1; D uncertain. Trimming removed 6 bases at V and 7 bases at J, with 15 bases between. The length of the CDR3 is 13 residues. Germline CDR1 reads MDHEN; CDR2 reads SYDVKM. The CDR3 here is CASRDTHPDEAFF. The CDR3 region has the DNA TGTGCCAGCAGAGACACACATCCGGATGAAGCTTTCTTT.

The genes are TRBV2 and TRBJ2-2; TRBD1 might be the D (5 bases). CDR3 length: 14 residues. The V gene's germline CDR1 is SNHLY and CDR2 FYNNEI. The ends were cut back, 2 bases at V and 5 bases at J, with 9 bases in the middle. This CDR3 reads CASSEQGSTGELFF. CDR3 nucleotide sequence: TGTGCCAGCAGTGAACAGGGTTCGACCGGGGAGCTGTTTTTT.

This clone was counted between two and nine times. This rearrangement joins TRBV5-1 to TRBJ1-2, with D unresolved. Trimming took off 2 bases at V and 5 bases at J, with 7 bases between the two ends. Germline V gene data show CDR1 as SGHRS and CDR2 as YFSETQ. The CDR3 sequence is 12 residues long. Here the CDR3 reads CASSLDTYGYTF. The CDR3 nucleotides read TGCGCCAGCAGCTTAGACACTTATGGCTACACCTTC.

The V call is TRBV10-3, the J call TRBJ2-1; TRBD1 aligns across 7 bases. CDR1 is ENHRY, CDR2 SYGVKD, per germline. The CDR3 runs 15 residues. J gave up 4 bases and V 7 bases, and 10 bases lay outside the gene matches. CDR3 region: CAIKGGGRGYNEQFF. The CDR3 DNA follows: TGTGCCATCAAAGGTGGTGGCAGGGGGTACAATGAGCAGTTCTTC.

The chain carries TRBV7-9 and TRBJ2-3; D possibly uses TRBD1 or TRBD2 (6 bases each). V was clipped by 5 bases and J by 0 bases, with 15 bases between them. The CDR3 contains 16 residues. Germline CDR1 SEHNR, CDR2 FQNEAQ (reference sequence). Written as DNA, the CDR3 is TGTGCCAGCAGCCGCCTGGAAGGGGGGAGCACAGATACGCAGTATTTT. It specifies CASSRLEGGSTDTQYF.

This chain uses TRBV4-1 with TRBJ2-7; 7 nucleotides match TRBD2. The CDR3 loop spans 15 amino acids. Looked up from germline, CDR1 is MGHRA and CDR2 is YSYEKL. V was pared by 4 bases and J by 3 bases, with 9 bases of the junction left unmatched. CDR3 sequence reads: CASSPPGGDFYEQYF. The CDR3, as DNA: TGCGCCAGCAGCCCCCCGGGAGGTGATTTCTACGAGCAGTACTTC.

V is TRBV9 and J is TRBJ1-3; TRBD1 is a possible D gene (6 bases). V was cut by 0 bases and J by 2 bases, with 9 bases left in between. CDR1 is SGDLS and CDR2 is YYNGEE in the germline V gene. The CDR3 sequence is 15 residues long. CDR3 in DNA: TGTGCCAGCAGCGTAGGAGGGGGGACTGGAAACACCATATATTTT. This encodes CASSVGGGTGNTIYF.

The CDR3 loop reads CASAVVHDYEQYF. The CDR3 DNA follows: TGTGCCAGCGCCGTAGTGCACGACTACGAGCAGTACTTC. V usage is TRBV6-5 and J usage is TRBJ2-7; D is undetermined. The CDR3 spans 13 residues. CDR1 and CDR2 from the germline V gene are MNHEY and SVGAGI. Between the trimmed V and J ends, which lost 8 bases and 3 bases, there was a span of 14 bases.